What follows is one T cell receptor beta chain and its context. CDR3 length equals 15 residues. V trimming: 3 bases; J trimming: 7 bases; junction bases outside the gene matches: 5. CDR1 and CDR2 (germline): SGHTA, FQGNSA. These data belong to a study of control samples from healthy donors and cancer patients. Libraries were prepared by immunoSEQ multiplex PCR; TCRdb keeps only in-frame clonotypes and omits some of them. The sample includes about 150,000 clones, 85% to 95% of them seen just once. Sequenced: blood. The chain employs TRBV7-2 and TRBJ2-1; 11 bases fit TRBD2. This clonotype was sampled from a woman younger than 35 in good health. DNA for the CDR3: TGTGCCAGCAGCTTTCTAGCGGGAGGAATTAATGAGCAGTTCTTC. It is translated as CASSFLAGGINEQFF.